This is a list of T cell receptor beta chains from one sample in a study of blood T cell repertoires in COVID-19. Here immunoSEQ multiplex PCR was the method, and the copy in TCRdb shows in-frame clones only, minus some. Of fewer than 85,000 clones listed, roughly four fifths were seen once; the top ten hold roughly 6%. Sequenced material: peripheral blood. The receptors originated from a woman between 55 and 75 years old with acute or convalescent COVID-19. The CDR3 runs from the conserved cysteine through the conserved F or W. Each record gives: J gene, V gene, D gene, clone size, CDR3 DNA, CDR3 protein. D genes are given only for firm matches. Where a row states a size, it is once, few, many or the class of an expanded clone; other rows omit it.

J: TRBJ2-5
V: TRBV6-5
D: -
size: -
DNA: TGTGCCAGCAGTTACTCGATGGGGGGGCCAGAGACCCAGTACTTC
CDR3: CASSYSMGGPETQYF

J: TRBJ1-2
V: TRBV19
D: TRBD1
size: -
DNA: TGTGCCATTAGGGGGCGGGGCCCCGGGGACTATGGCTACACCTTC
CDR3: CAIRGRGPGDYGYTF

J: TRBJ1-2
V: TRBV24-1
D: -
size: -
DNA: TGTGCCACCAGTCCCTCTAACTATGGCTACACCTTC
CDR3: CATSPSNYGYTF

J: TRBJ2-1
V: TRBV6-6
D: TRBD1
size: -
DNA: TGTGCCAGCAGTCACGGACAGGGATACAATGAGCAGTTCTTC
CDR3: CASSHGQGYNEQFF

J: TRBJ1-2
V: TRBV19
D: -
size: -
DNA: TGTGCCAGTAGTCCGCCGGGGGGAGGGGGCTATGGCTACACCTTC
CDR3: CASSPPGGGGYGYTF

J: TRBJ1-3
V: TRBV19
D: -
size: -
DNA: TGTGCCAGTAGTATTTCAACAGCCTCTGGAAACACCATATATTTT
CDR3: CASSISTASGNTIYF

J: TRBJ2-3
V: TRBV9
D: TRBD1
size: few
DNA: TGTGCCAGCAGGGGACAGGGGAGTGCCGATACGCAGTATTTT
CDR3: CASRGQGSADTQYF

J: TRBJ2-2
V: TRBV19
D: TRBD2
size: few
DNA: TGTGCCAGTAGTAGGGGACTAGCGGGGGTCAGGGAGCTGTTTTTT
CDR3: CASSRGLAGVRELFF

J: TRBJ1-2
V: TRBV6-1
D: -
size: -
DNA: TGTGCCAGCAGTGAAACGGCAGCGACTGGCGGCTACACCTTC
CDR3: CASSETAATGGYTF

J: TRBJ2-7
V: TRBV23-1
D: -
size: -
DNA: TGCGCCAGCAGTCGAGGGGGCGAGCAGTACTTC
CDR3: CASSRGGEQYF

J: TRBJ1-1
V: TRBV2
D: TRBD1
size: few
DNA: TGTGCCAGCAAGGACAGGGGGCCGGACACTGAAGCTTTCTTT
CDR3: CASKDRGPDTEAFF

J: TRBJ2-5
V: TRBV9
D: TRBD2
size: -
DNA: TGTGCCAGCAGCGTAGGGGGAGGGCAAGAGACCCAGTACTTC
CDR3: CASSVGGGQETQYF

J: TRBJ1-4
V: TRBV3-1/TRBV3-2
D: -
size: -
DNA: TGTGCCAGCAGCCATCTAAGGGGGGGGGAAAAACTGTTTTTT
CDR3: CASSHLRGGEKLFF

J: TRBJ2-7
V: TRBV11-2
D: TRBD1
size: -
DNA: TGTGCCAGCAGCCCCGTTGGGCAGGGGGCCTACGAGCAGTACTTC
CDR3: CASSPVGQGAYEQYF

J: TRBJ2-7
V: TRBV20-1
D: TRBD1
size: -
DNA: TGCAGTGCTAGTCCCTTACCGACAGGGGGAGTGGACGAGCAGTACTTC
CDR3: CSASPLPTGGVDEQYF

J: TRBJ2-1
V: TRBV5-1
D: -
size: -
DNA: TGCGCCAGCAGCTTGGGGAGGGGTGACAATGAGCAGTTCTTC
CDR3: CASSLGRGDNEQFF

J: TRBJ2-4
V: TRBV28
D: TRBD1
size: -
DNA: TGTGCCAGCAGTCTCGCCGGGACAGGGCGTAACATTCAGTACTTC
CDR3: CASSLAGTGRNIQYF

J: TRBJ2-3
V: TRBV4-2
D: -
size: -
DNA: TGTGCCAGCAGCCAAGGCTTCGCGGCTGACACAGATACGCAGTATTTT
CDR3: CASSQGFAADTDTQYF

J: TRBJ1-3
V: TRBV3-1/TRBV3-2
D: TRBD1
size: -
DNA: TGTGCCAGCAGCCTCGGACAGGGGGCGCAGGGAAACACCATATATTTT
CDR3: CASSLGQGAQGNTIYF

J: TRBJ1-5
V: TRBV6-5
D: -
size: -
DNA: TGTGCCTCCGCCAGGGTGAGCAATCAGCCCCAGCATTTT
CDR3: CASARVSNQPQHF

J: TRBJ1-3
V: TRBV9
D: TRBD1
size: -
DNA: TGTGCCAGCAGCGTAGAAGAGGGGGCCTACTCTGGAAACACCATATATTTT
CDR3: CASSVEEGAYSGNTIYF

J: TRBJ1-3
V: TRBV5-1
D: TRBD1
size: -
DNA: TGCGCCAGCAGCCCCTCCCGACAGGGACACACCATATATTTT
CDR3: CASSPSRQGHTIYF

J: TRBJ1-5
V: TRBV6-6
D: -
size: -
DNA: TGTGCCAGCAGGTACCGGGACATTGATCAGCCCCAGCATTTT
CDR3: CASRYRDIDQPQHF

J: TRBJ2-7
V: TRBV5-1
D: TRBD2
size: -
DNA: TGCGCCAGCAGTCTTGCGGGGGGTCCTACATCCTACGAGCAGTACTTC
CDR3: CASSLAGGPTSYEQYF

J: TRBJ2-5
V: TRBV14
D: -
size: -
DNA: TGTGCCAGCAGCCAGGGCAGACAAGAGACCCAGTACTTC
CDR3: CASSQGRQETQYF

J: TRBJ2-2
V: TRBV6-4
D: TRBD2
size: -
DNA: TGTGCCAGCAGTCAACTAGCGGGGGCTACCGGGGAGCTGTTTTTT
CDR3: CASSQLAGATGELFF

J: TRBJ1-2
V: TRBV5-1
D: TRBD1
size: -
DNA: TGCGCCAGCAGCTTGGGACAGGGGGCTTCTGGCTACACCTTC
CDR3: CASSLGQGASGYTF

J: TRBJ1-1
V: TRBV6-5
D: -
size: -
DNA: TGTGCCAGCGGAACATCGGGGGTGGGCACTGAAGCTTTCTTT
CDR3: CASGTSGVGTEAFF